This T cell receptor (beta chain) came from a study of OX40 agonist ivuxolimab in advanced cancers. Here immunoSEQ multiplex PCR was the method, and the copy in TCRdb shows in-frame clones only, minus some. The sample consists of fewer than 85,000 clones, approximately 84% of them appearing once. This clone has just one count. Researchers took blood at baseline, on cycle 4 day 1, and on cycle 7 day 1. Here the sequenced sample was CD4+ or CD8+ T cells sorted from blood, taken in a trial of the OX40 agonist ivuxolimab. This sequence was found in an adult with an advanced solid tumor such as melanoma, head and neck, liver or kidney cancer.

The CDR3 is CASSPSGGYNEQFF. CDR3 nucleotides: TGCGCCAGCAGCCCCAGCGGCGGCTACAATGAGCAGTTCTTC. J is TRBJ2-1 and V is TRBV5-1, with D perhaps matching TRBD2 (5 bases). Trimming took off 4 bases at V and 3 bases at J, with 11 bases between the two ends. This CDR3 is built from 14 residues. Germline V gene sequence: CDR1 SGHRS, CDR2 YFSETQ.